The entry below describes one TCR beta chain. The antigen is not known. Unique molecular identifiers featured in how the TCRbeta library was prepared. Using its own MiXCR run on the PCR reads, TCRdb lists one record per CDR3 protein. There are around 420,000 distinct CDR3 sequences in the sample; under 20% occur only once, and about 32% lies in the top ten. CDR3 length: 14 amino acids. V lost 5 bases, J lost 5 bases, and 13 bases lay in between. CDR1 SGHTA and CDR2 FQGNSA come from the germline V gene. This sample is drawn from a study of T-cell reconstitution after alpha-beta-depleted transplantation in children. Findings of the study overall: Among T cells one year after transplant, newly produced cells accounted for most counts and diversity.

Sequenced material: PBMCs, mostly from graft donor cells, taken 360 days after TCRalphabeta/CD19-depleted stem cell transplant. The gene calls are TRBV7-2 and TRBJ2-1, with D possibly being TRBD1 (6 bases). This sequence was found in a boy under two years old who had a stem cell transplant for Wiskott-Aldrich syndrome, so the T cells may come from the graft donor. The CDR3: CASSPGQNHNEQFF. The CDR3 DNA is TGTGCCAGCAGCCCCGGACAGAACCACAATGAGCAGTTCTTC. Combining the CDR3 with reference TRBV7-2 and TRBJ2-1 gives the whole variable domain GAGVSQSPSNKVTEKGKDVELRCDPISGHTALYWYRQSLGQGLEFLIYFQGNSAPDKSGLPSDRFSAERTGGSVSTLTIQRTQQEDSAVYLCASSPGQNHNEQFFGPGTRLTVL.